This T cell receptor (beta chain) is from a study of blood T cell repertoires in COVID-19. Study at large: Italy, Spain and the United States were the sources of the convalescent and acute COVID-19 samples. Sources were T cells, B-cell-depleted T cells, or PBMCs; the material itself was cDNA or gDNA.

This CDR3 spans 17 amino acids. Germline CDR1 LGHDT, CDR2 YNNKEL (reference sequence). Losses at the gene ends were 1 base for V and 6 bases for J; bases not matched to a gene: 13. Per the original data handling: Amplification of reference gene primers was used by the study to estimate nucleated cell counts. Sequencing was performed with immunoSEQ multiplex PCR; in TCRdb, only in-frame clones are kept and a portion is missing. V and J calls and clone size follow that table, whereas D and trimming were derived from the DNA. The sample gives just over 95,000 clones, about nine tenths of which show up once; 1.5% to 2% is in the top ten.

Input material: peripheral blood. This TCR derives from a man aged 55-75 years with acute or convalescent COVID-19. This chain connects TRBV3-1 (or the pseudogene TRBV3-2) to TRBJ1-1; 8 bases align to TRBD1. The CDR3 nucleotides read TGTGCCAGCAGCCAAGCCGGAGGGGTAACGACAGGGGCTGAAGCTTTCTTT. This gives the protein CASSQAGGVTTGAEAFF.